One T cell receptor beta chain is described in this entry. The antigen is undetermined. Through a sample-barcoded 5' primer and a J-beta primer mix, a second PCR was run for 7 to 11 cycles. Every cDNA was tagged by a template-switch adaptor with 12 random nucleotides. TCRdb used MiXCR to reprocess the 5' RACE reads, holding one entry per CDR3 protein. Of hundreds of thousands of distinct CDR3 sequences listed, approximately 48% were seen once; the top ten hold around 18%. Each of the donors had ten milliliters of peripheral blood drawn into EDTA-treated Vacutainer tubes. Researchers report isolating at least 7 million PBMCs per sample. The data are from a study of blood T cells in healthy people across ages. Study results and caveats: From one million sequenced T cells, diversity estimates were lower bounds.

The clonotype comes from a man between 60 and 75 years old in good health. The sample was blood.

The CDR3 loop is CSVPTSTDTQYF. The CDR3 bases are TGCAGTGTTCCGACTAGCACAGATACGCAGTATTTT. The V call is TRBV20-1, the J call TRBJ2-3; no reliable D call. The CDR3 has 12 residues. Trimming took 7 bases from V and 0 from J, leaving 8 bases between them. The germline V gene encodes CDR1 DFQATT and CDR2 SNEGSKA (reference sequence).